The 22 T cell receptor beta chains given below trace back to one sample, sequenced in a study of OX40 agonist ivuxolimab in advanced cancers. Generated by immunoSEQ multiplex PCR, the TCRdb table keeps only in-frame clones and is missing some. In the table there are about 73,000 clones, 88% of which are singletons. This material consisted of CD4+ or CD8+ T cells sorted from blood, taken in a trial of the OX40 agonist ivuxolimab. These receptors all come from an adult with an advanced solid tumor such as melanoma, head and neck, liver or kidney cancer.

V and J are TRBV6-5 and TRBJ1-5; 7 bases are a match to TRBD1. The germline CDR1 and CDR2 sequences are MNHEY and SVGAGI. This CDR3 region has 15 residues. J gave up 3 bases and V 0 bases, and 2 bases lay outside the gene matches. In DNA, the CDR3 is TGTGCCAGCAGTTACTCCGGGACAGACAATCAGCCCCAGCATTTT. It encodes CASSYSGTDNQPQHF.

This chain uses TRBV6-5 with TRBJ2-7; possibly TRBD1 for D (6 bases). CDR1 MNHEY and CDR2 SVGAGI come from the germline V gene. V was clipped by 6 bases and J by 4 bases, with 13 bases between them. This CDR3 has 13 residues. The CDR3 sequence: CASRLRTAYEQYF. The CDR3 DNA reads TGTGCCAGCAGACTCCGGACAGCATACGAGCAGTACTTC.

This clone was seen once. The chain carries TRBV5-1 and TRBJ2-1; D gene ambiguous. CDR3 length: 13 residues. V was trimmed by 4 bases and J by 5 bases, leaving 10 bases between them. Germline values: CDR1 SGHRS, CDR2 YFSETQ. DNA of the CDR3: TGCGCCAGCAGCATTGGACGGGACAATGAGCAGTTCTTC. It specifies CASSIGRDNEQFF.

This sequence joins TRBV19 and TRBJ1-2, with 8 bases aligning to TRBD1. Germline CDR1 reads LNHDA; CDR2 reads SQIVND (reference sequence). The CDR3 totals 14 residues. V trimming: 4 bases; J trimming: 8 bases; junction bases outside the gene matches: 9. The CDR3 protein is CASSTAGGPPGYTF. The CDR3 DNA reads as TGTGCCAGTAGTACCGCAGGGGGCCCACCCGGCTACACCTTC.

A word on this clone: Germline and junction disagree at one end, which may indicate a read error. This rearrangement joins TRBV7-7 to TRBJ2-5; TRBD2 matches 9 bases. Germline V gene sequence: CDR1 SSHAT, CDR2 FNYEAQ (reference sequence). The CDR3 has 14 amino acids. In DNA, the CDR3 is TGTGCTAGCAGCTTGAGCGGGGGGTTGGAGACCCAGTACTTC. It translates to CASSLSGGLETQYF. The full variable domain, rest sourced from reference TRBV7-7 and TRBJ2-5, is GAGVSQSPRYKVTKRGQDVTLRCDPISSHATLYWYQQALGQGPEFLTYFNYEAQPDKSGLPSDRFSAERPEGSISTLTIQRTEQRDSAMYRCASSLSGGLETQYFGPGTRLLVL.

The genes are TRBV10-2 and TRBJ2-7; D gene unclear. V was cut by 6 bases and J by 8 bases, with 11 bases left in between. The CDR3 consists of 11 residues. Germline loops: CDR1 WSHSY, CDR2 SAAADI. CDR3 sequence (DNA): TGCGCCAGCAGCCCCGGAGCTCAGCAGTACTTC. This codes for CASSPGAQQYF.

This rearrangement joins TRBV9 to TRBJ2-6, with 7 bases that match TRBD2. With V trimmed by 6 bases and J by 0 bases, 9 bases remained unmatched. The CDR3 loop spans 17 amino acids. CDR1 SGDLS and CDR2 YYNGEE come from the germline V gene. The CDR3 loop is CASTQRGDLSGANVLTF. The CDR3 DNA sequence: TGTGCCAGCACCCAACGGGGGGATCTCTCTGGGGCCAACGTCCTGACTTTC. Complete variable domain (other parts from reference TRBV9 and TRBJ2-6): DSGVTQTPKHLITATGQRVTLRCSPRSGDLSVYWYQQSLDQGLQFLIQYYNGEERAKGNILERFSAQQFPDLHSELNLSSLELGDSALYFCASTQRGDLSGANVLTFGAGSRLTVL.

The rearrangement joins TRBV28 to TRBJ1-2; 8 positions agree with TRBD1. Per germline, CDR1 MDHEN and CDR2 SYDVKM. J lost 5 bases, V lost 8 bases, and 4 bases had no gene match. The CDR3 is 12 amino acids. CDR3: CASLGTGYGYTF. In DNA, the CDR3 is TGTGCCAGCCTGGGGACAGGATATGGCTACACCTTC.

This clone was seen a few times. The chain recombines TRBV7-8 with TRBJ2-5; D remains ambiguous. Germline V gives CDR1 SGHVS, CDR2 FQNEAQ. The CDR3 is 17 residues long. Trimming removed 5 bases at V and 5 bases at J, with 24 bases between. CDR3 DNA sequence: TGTGCCAGCAGCCCCCGAGGTCTCGGTGTCGGGTCGGAGACCCAGTACTTC. Translating gives CASSPRGLGVGSETQYF.

This chain uses TRBV19 with TRBJ2-5; 8 bases line up with TRBD2. The germline gives CDR1 LNHDA, CDR2 SQIVND (reference sequence). V was pared by 5 bases and J by 3 bases, with 8 bases of the junction left unmatched. The CDR3 length is 15 residues. The CDR3 sequence: CASSPGGAGEETQYF. In nucleotides, the CDR3 is TGTGCCAGTAGTCCCGGGGGAGCGGGAGAAGAGACCCAGTACTTC.

This chain links TRBV13 with TRBJ2-1; 13 nucleotides line up with TRBD2. Unmatched junction bases numbered 11, after V lost 4 bases and J lost 5 bases. Per the germline V gene, CDR1 is PRHDT and CDR2 is FYEKMQ (reference sequence). This CDR3 contains 18 residues. CDR3 region: CASSSTSGRGRINNEQFF. Written as DNA, the CDR3 is TGTGCCAGCAGCTCCACTAGCGGGAGGGGGAGAATAAACAATGAGCAGTTCTTC.

The chain is built from TRBV11-2 and TRBJ1-1, with 7 bases fitting TRBD1. From germline, CDR1 is SGHAT and CDR2 FQNNGV. CDR3 length: 12 residues. V dropped 5 bases and J dropped 9; count of bases not matched to a gene: 6. The CDR3 DNA reads as TGTGCCAGCAGCCTAACAGGGGATCAAGCTTTCTTT. As protein: CASSLTGDQAFF.

This clone was observed once. This chain joins TRBV30 and TRBJ2-6, with D uncertain. This CDR3 is built from 15 residues. Trimming stripped 4 bases from V and 0 bases from J, with 10 bases between. Germline V lookup: CDR1 GTSNPN, CDR2 SVGIG (reference sequence). The chain's CDR3 is CAWMRKDSGANVLTF. CDR3 nucleotides: TGTGCCTGGATGAGGAAGGACTCTGGGGCCAACGTCCTGACTTTC. Full variable domain (remainder filled in from reference TRBV30 and TRBJ2-6): SQTIHQWPATLVQPVGSPLSLECTVEGTSNPNLYWYRQAAGRGLQLLFYSVGIGQISSEVPQNLSASRPQDRQFILSSKKLLLSDSGFYLCAWMRKDSGANVLTFGAGSRLTVL.

The chain carries TRBV6-5 and TRBJ2-7; D is possibly TRBD2 (5 bases). CDR3 length: 13 residues. V lost 2 bases to trimming and J lost 2 bases, with 7 bases between them. Germline V gene lookup returns CDR1 MNHEY and CDR2 SVGAGI. CDR3 nucleotides: TGTGCCAGCAGTTACACCGGGACCTACGAGCAGTACTTC. This sequence encodes CASSYTGTYEQYF.

V usage is TRBV27 and J usage is TRBJ1-1, with D uncertain. The CDR3 is 13 amino acids. Deletions cut 4 bases from V and 0 bases from J, with 6 bases between. Germline CDR1 and CDR2: MNHEY and SMNVEV (reference sequence). As DNA, the CDR3 is TGTGCCAGCAGTTGGCAAGTGAACACTGAAGCTTTCTTT. Translated, it gives CASSWQVNTEAFF.

The CDR3 loop is CASSQGQGPTGQPQHF. In DNA form, the CDR3 reads TGCGCCAGCAGCCAGGGACAGGGCCCTACGGGACAGCCCCAGCATTTT. V gene TRBV4-1 combines with J gene TRBJ1-5; 9 positions agree with TRBD1. Unmatched junction bases numbered 10, after V lost 3 bases and J lost 7 bases. Germline V gene sequence: CDR1 MGHRA, CDR2 YSYEKL. The CDR3 is made up of 16 amino acids.

The chain links TRBV11-1 to TRBJ2-6; 16 bases align to TRBD2. Germline-derived CDR1 and CDR2 are SGHAT and FQDESV (reference sequence). The CDR3 is made up of 18 amino acids. Losses at the gene ends were 3 bases for V and 2 bases for J; bases not matched to a gene: 1. The CDR3 DNA reads TGTGCCAGCAGCTTGGGACTAGCGGGGGGGACTGGGGCCAACGTCCTGACTTTC. As protein: CASSLGLAGGTGANVLTF. The variable domain in full, with the rest retrieved from reference TRBV11-1 and TRBJ2-6, is EAEVAQSPRYKITEKSQAVAFWCDPISGHATLYWYRQILGQGPELLVQFQDESVVDDSQLPKDRFSAERLKGVDSTLKIQPAELGDSAMYLCASSLGLAGGTGANVLTFGAGSRLTVL.

The chain employs TRBV4-2 and TRBJ2-1; 11 bases align to TRBD2. The V gene's germline CDR1 is LGHNA and CDR2 YNFKEQ. With V trimmed by 0 bases and J by 13 bases, 11 bases remained unmatched. The CDR3 loop spans 16 amino acids. CDR3 bases: TGTGCCAGCAGCCAAGAGGGAACCCCCCTAGCGGGGGGCCAGTTCTTC. Translating it yields CASSQEGTPLAGGQFF.

The V call is TRBV6-1, the J call TRBJ2-5; 7 bases match TRBD2. This CDR3 contains 14 residues. The trim removed 7 bases at V and 3 bases at J, leaving 8 bases unmatched. Germline assignment: CDR1 MNHNS and CDR2 SASEGT. Here the CDR3 reads CASILQRGEETQYF. CDR3 DNA: TGTGCCAGCATCCTACAGCGGGGCGAAGAGACCCAGTACTTC.

The chain employs TRBV2 and TRBJ1-5; a weak D match, TRBD1 (6 bases). The CDR3 sequence is 15 residues long. V was trimmed by 6 bases and J by 3 bases, leaving 15 bases between them. The germline gives CDR1 SNHLY, CDR2 FYNNEI. CDR3 residues: CASSAARGINQPQHF. The CDR3 DNA sequence: TGTGCCAGCAGCGCAGCCAGGGGAATCAATCAGCCCCAGCATTTT.

The rearrangement joins TRBV6-1 to TRBJ1-2; D remains unclear. Germline-derived CDR1 and CDR2 are MNHNS and SASEGT. This CDR3 has 14 amino acids. The V and J ends lost 5 bases and 4 bases respectively, with 14 bases between them. CDR3 DNA: TGTGCCAGCAGTCCCGAAGGACGGTCCTATGGCTACACCTTC. Translating gives CASSPEGRSYGYTF.

The chain uses TRBV6-5 and TRBJ1-5; D is unclear. The length of the CDR3 is 14 residues. The V gene lost 5 bases and the J gene lost 1 base, with 9 bases spanning the gap. Germline V gene sequence: CDR1 MNHEY, CDR2 SVGAGI. The chain's CDR3 is CASSRRESNQPQHF. DNA for the CDR3: TGTGCCAGCAGTAGGAGGGAGAGCAATCAGCCCCAGCATTTT.